The 32 T cell receptor beta chains reported below all come from one sample, sequenced in a study of naive and memory T cell subsets. The beta constant-region primer was an equimolar mix of two oligonucleotides covering TRBC1 and TRBC2. The ligated cDNA underwent four PCR rounds using SP2 and nested alpha and beta constant-region primers. TCRdb recomputed calls from the UMI-ligation and nested PCR reads with MiXCR, one row per CDR3 protein. Counted here are 150,000 or so distinct CDR3 sequences, over 20% occurring once; the ten biggest clones make up 0.095% to 0.12%. The antigens these receptors bind are not known. Study findings and constraints: A few larger clonotypes appeared in naive repertoires, especially CD8, possibly memory cells re-expressing CD45RA.

Sequenced material: naive CD4+ T cells from blood. These receptors were taken from a human donor in good health.

This clonotype turned up a few times. The genes are TRBV11-2 and TRBJ2-1; tentatively, D is TRBD2 (7 bases). Germline lookup yields CDR1 SGHAT and CDR2 FQNNGV. V gave up 5 bases and J gave up 14 bases, with 16 bases separating them. The CDR3 runs 12 residues. The CDR3 region is CASSAHGGRKFF. The CDR3 DNA reads TGTGCCAGCAGCGCGCACGGGGGGCGCAAGTTCTTC.

This rearrangement joins TRBV28 to TRBJ2-1, with 11 bases lining up with TRBD2. The ends lost 6 bases at V and 11 bases at J; junction bases unmatched: 12. The CDR3 totals 15 residues. Germline loops: CDR1 MDHEN, CDR2 SYDVKM. The CDR3 DNA reads TGTGCCAGCAGGCAAGACCCAACTAGCGGGAGTAAGCAGTTCTTC. Its translation is CASRQDPTSGSKQFF.

This clonotype was counted only a few times. The chain carries TRBV20-1 and TRBJ2-1; 14 bases line up with TRBD2. This CDR3 comprises 18 residues. Germline lookup yields CDR1 DFQATT and CDR2 SNEGSKA (reference sequence). The J segment lost 4 bases and the V segment lost 2 bases, leaving 10 bases of the junction unmatched. This CDR3 is CSARPTSGRASVYNEQFF. The CDR3 DNA follows: TGCAGTGCTAGACCGACTAGCGGGAGGGCATCGGTTTACAATGAGCAGTTCTTC.

The rearrangement uses TRBV12-3 or TRBV12-4 and TRBJ2-3; 9 bases are a match to TRBD2. This CDR3 contains 14 residues. Unmatched junction bases numbered 10, after V lost 5 bases and J lost 10 bases. CDR3 protein: CASSKEQAGGAQYF. In nucleotides, the CDR3 is TGTGCCAGCAGTAAAGAACAAGCGGGAGGTGCGCAGTATTTT.

This clonotype was picked up a small number of times. V is TRBV28 and J is TRBJ2-7; 8 nucleotides line up with TRBD2. V lost 8 bases to trimming and J lost 5 bases; unmatched junction nucleotides: 11. Germline loops: CDR1 MDHEN, CDR2 SYDVKM. The CDR3 spans 14 residues. DNA for the CDR3: TGTGCCAGCCTTCCCAGCGGGAGTTTTGACGAGCAGTACTTC. It encodes CASLPSGSFDEQYF.

V is TRBV5-1 and J is TRBJ2-1, with D tentatively TRBD1 (5 bases). The length of the CDR3 is 14 residues. Trimming cost V 2 bases and J 6 bases, with 12 bases left between them. The V gene's germline CDR1 is SGHRS and CDR2 YFSETQ. The CDR3 coding sequence is TGCGCCAGCAGCTTCGCAGGGCCGGTCAATGAGCAGTTCTTC. Translated, it gives CASSFAGPVNEQFF.

This clonotype was observed a handful of times. The chain links TRBV12-3 or TRBV12-4 to TRBJ2-7; 11 bases agree with TRBD2. The CDR3 consists of 15 residues. The V segment lost 6 bases and the J segment 5 bases; nucleotides outside the gene matches: 9. This chain's CDR3 is CASRPRLAGIHEQYF. The CDR3 DNA is TGTGCCAGCAGACCCAGACTAGCGGGAATCCACGAGCAGTACTTC.

V gene TRBV2 combines with J gene TRBJ2-5, with D perhaps matching TRBD1 or TRBD2 (7 bases each). V shed 5 bases and J shed 4 bases, with 20 bases lying between them. The CDR3 sequence is 16 residues long. The germline gives CDR1 SNHLY, CDR2 FYNNEI. CDR3 sequence reads: CASSPRGGTRGETQYF. CDR3 DNA sequence: TGTGCCAGCAGTCCCAGGGGGGGGACACGAGGAGAGACCCAGTACTTC.

The table lists this clonotype with a few counts. V and J are TRBV15 and TRBJ2-5; 11 nucleotides agree with TRBD2. Germline values: CDR1 LNHNV, CDR2 YYDKDF (reference sequence). V lost 1 base to trimming and J lost 1 base; unmatched junction nucleotides: 2. The CDR3 totals 16 residues. The CDR3 coding sequence is TGTGCCACCAGCAGAGCTAGCGGGAGGTTCCAAGAGACCCAGTACTTC. Its protein product is CATSRASGRFQETQYF.

Only a few counts were recorded for this clonotype. The V call is TRBV6-1, the J call TRBJ2-7; D perhaps matches TRBD1 (6 bases). This CDR3 is built from 18 residues. Trimming took 1 base from V and 4 from J, leaving 23 bases between them. CDR1 and CDR2 from the germline V gene are MNHNS and SASEGT. The CDR3 coding sequence is TGTGCCAGCAGTGAAGAGGGGTGGAGGAGACAGGCTGATTACGAGCAGTACTTC. It specifies CASSEEGWRRQADYEQYF.

Only a few counts were recorded for this clonotype. The chain combines TRBV6-5 with TRBJ1-1, with TRBD1 identical over 8 bases. The V gene's germline CDR1 is MNHEY and CDR2 SVGAGI. There are 13 residues in the CDR3. V shed 6 bases and J 4 bases; nucleotides not matched to a gene: 4. This chain's CDR3 is CASRLTGGTEAFF. In nucleotides, the CDR3 is TGTGCCAGCAGGTTAACAGGGGGCACTGAAGCTTTCTTT.

This clonotype appeared many times. V and J are TRBV29-1 and TRBJ2-7, with 10 positions matching TRBD1. Germline V lookup: CDR1 SQVTM, CDR2 ANQGSEA. Germline trimming cut 7 bases from V and 4 bases from J; bases unmatched to any gene: 1. The CDR3 contains 11 residues. CDR3 protein: CSGTGGYEQYF. The CDR3 DNA is TGCAGCGGGACAGGGGGTTACGAGCAGTACTTC.

This clonotype has just a few counts. The J gene is TRBJ2-7, the V gene TRBV6-5; no clear D. V shed 0 bases and J shed 0 bases, with 6 bases lying between them. The CDR3 totals 14 residues. Germline V CDR1 and CDR2: MNHEY, SVGAGI. The CDR3 loop reads CASSYSPASYEQYF. DNA for the CDR3: TGTGCCAGCAGTTACTCGCCAGCCTCCTACGAGCAGTACTTC.

This clonotype was observed a handful of times. The gene calls are TRBV28 and TRBJ2-5, with D unclear. This CDR3 spans 14 amino acids. Germline assignment: CDR1 MDHEN and CDR2 SYDVKM. V was clipped by 4 bases and J by 5 bases, with 14 bases between them. CDR3 coding DNA: TGTGCCAGCAGTTATGTGTCGAGGAAGGAGACCCAGTACTTC. It is translated as CASSYVSRKETQYF. The variable domain in full, with the rest retrieved from reference TRBV28 and TRBJ2-5, is DVKVTQSSRYLVKRTGEKVFLECVQDMDHENMFWYRQDPGLGLRLIYFSYDVKMKEKGDIPEGYSVSREKKERFSLILESASTNQTSMYLCASSYVSRKETQYFGPGTRLLVL.

V gene TRBV27 combines with J gene TRBJ1-1, with D maybe TRBD1 (5 bases). Per germline, CDR1 MNHEY and CDR2 SMNVEV (reference sequence). V lost 5 bases, J lost 0 bases, and 13 bases lay in between. This CDR3 comprises 15 residues. In DNA form, the CDR3 reads TGTGCCAGCAGTCCCGGGGGGATCATGAACACTGAAGCTTTCTTT. Amino acid sequence: CASSPGGIMNTEAFF.

The chain carries TRBV4-3 and TRBJ1-4; a possible D gene is TRBD1 (6 bases). CDR1 and CDR2 (germline): LGHNA, YSLEER. The V and J ends lost 1 base and 10 bases respectively, with 16 bases between them. The CDR3 extends over 15 amino acids. DNA for the CDR3: TGCGCCAGCAGCCAAGCGGGGGGGGCCGATGGAAAACTGTTTTTT. Amino acids: CASSQAGGADGKLFF.

This clonotype has ten or more counts. The chain has TRBV28 and TRBJ2-1; no reliable D call. CDR3 length equals 13 residues. Germline V lookup: CDR1 MDHEN, CDR2 SYDVKM. The V end was cut by 5 bases, the J end by 12 bases, with 17 bases between. The CDR3 here is CASSPPIVRGQFF. The DNA of the CDR3 is TGTGCCAGCAGTCCCCCGATAGTAAGAGGGCAGTTCTTC.

This chain joins TRBV20-1 and TRBJ1-6; D is unclear. The CDR3 has 14 residues. The V gene's germline CDR1 is DFQATT and CDR2 SNEGSKA (reference sequence). V gave up 3 bases and J gave up 5 bases, with 11 bases separating them. CDR3 region: CSASKTVDNSPLHF. The DNA for the CDR3 is TGCAGTGCTAGCAAAACAGTGGATAATTCACCCCTCCACTTT.

This chain joins TRBV5-1 and TRBJ2-3, with D possibly matching TRBD2 (6 bases). With 4 bases removed from V and 2 bases from J, the gap between germline ends came to 8 bases. This CDR3 has 13 residues. Germline V gene lookup returns CDR1 SGHRS and CDR2 YFSETQ. The CDR3 is CASSGRDTDTQYF. The CDR3 coding sequence is TGCGCCAGCAGCGGGCGGGACACAGATACGCAGTATTTT.

The rearrangement links TRBV10-2 to TRBJ2-5, with D perhaps TRBD1 (6 bases). There are 14 residues in the CDR3. V lost 0 bases to trimming and J lost 2 bases, with 7 bases between them. Germline assignment: CDR1 WSHSY and CDR2 SAAADI. The CDR3 bases are TGCGCCAGCAGTGAGTCTGGACAGCAAGAGACCCAGTACTTC. Translation: CASSESGQQETQYF.

V gene TRBV12-3 or TRBV12-4 combines with J gene TRBJ2-5; 7 bases line up with TRBD1. This CDR3 has 15 residues. Unmatched junction bases numbered 15, after V lost 6 bases and J lost 8 bases. The CDR3 region is CASSEYRGRQGTQYF. CDR3 nucleotides: TGTGCCAGCAGCGAATACAGGGGCCGTCAAGGAACCCAGTACTTC.

V is TRBV20-1 and J is TRBJ2-4; 8 positions match TRBD2. CDR1 DFQATT and CDR2 SNEGSKA come from the germline V gene (reference sequence). The CDR3 has 13 amino acids. J gave up 3 bases and V 6 bases, and 4 bases lay outside the gene matches. CDR3 sequence (DNA): TGCAGTGCGGGGGGACTAGACAAAAACATTCAGTACTTC. Amino acids: CSAGGLDKNIQYF.

The chain joins TRBV20-1 to TRBJ2-7; 8 bases agree with TRBD1. The CDR3 extends over 13 amino acids. V was clipped by 6 bases and J by 3 bases; unmatched bases: 7. The V gene's germline CDR1 is DFQATT and CDR2 SNEGSKA (reference sequence). CDR3 DNA sequence: TGCAGTGCCTCTGGACAGGGTTTCTACGAGCAGTACTTC. This sequence encodes CSASGQGFYEQYF.

This clonotype has a handful of counts. This chain links TRBV7-2 with TRBJ1-6; 7 bases are shared with TRBD1. Germline V lookup: CDR1 SGHTA, CDR2 FQGNSA. The ends lost 8 bases at V and 7 bases at J; junction bases unmatched: 11. The CDR3 contains 15 residues. CDR3: CASGGAGQLNSPLHF. Written as DNA, the CDR3 is TGTGCCAGCGGTGGTGCGGGACAGCTAAATTCACCCCTCCACTTT.

The chain uses TRBV2 and TRBJ1-5; possibly TRBD1 for D (5 bases). V dropped 6 bases and J dropped 1 base, with 13 bases sitting between them. The CDR3 spans 15 residues. From germline, CDR1 is SNHLY and CDR2 FYNNEI. The CDR3 region is CASRLSGPSNQPQHF. The DNA of the CDR3 is TGTGCCAGCAGACTGTCAGGGCCCAGCAATCAGCCCCAGCATTTT.

This sequence joins TRBV7-9 and TRBJ1-1; D is ambiguous. V was trimmed by 2 bases and J by 0 bases, leaving 4 bases between them. Germline values: CDR1 SEHNR, CDR2 FQNEAQ (reference sequence). CDR3 length equals 13 residues. The CDR3 DNA sequence: TGTGCCAGCAGCTTATTGATGAACACTGAAGCTTTCTTT. Its protein is CASSLLMNTEAFF.

The chain combines TRBV20-1 with TRBJ2-1; 9 bases fit TRBD2. The CDR3 loop spans 17 amino acids. Unmatched junction bases numbered 10, after V lost 0 bases and J lost 4 bases. CDR1 and CDR2 from the germline V gene are DFQATT and SNEGSKA (reference sequence). The CDR3 loop reads CSARDPGAGGRYNEQFF. The CDR3 bases are TGCAGTGCTAGAGATCCAGGGGCGGGAGGGCGTTACAATGAGCAGTTCTTC.

The chain recombines TRBV20-1 with TRBJ2-1; the match to TRBD1 covers 7 bases. Germline V gene data show CDR1 as DFQATT and CDR2 as SNEGSKA (reference sequence). CDR3 length: 14 residues. The trim removed 6 bases at V and 4 bases at J, leaving 9 bases unmatched. This CDR3 is CSATGQITYNEQFF. CDR3 in DNA: TGCAGTGCGACGGGACAGATCACTTACAATGAGCAGTTCTTC.

This clonotype came up many times. The chain has TRBV20-1 and TRBJ2-3; D unresolved. The CDR3 contains 11 residues. V was pared by 1 base and J by 2 bases, with 1 base between. Germline V lookup: CDR1 DFQATT, CDR2 SNEGSKA (reference sequence). CDR3: CSARATDTQYF. DNA of the CDR3: TGCAGTGCTAGAGCCACAGATACGCAGTATTTT.

This clonotype was counted at least ten times. The chain recombines TRBV30 with TRBJ2-7; D perhaps matches TRBD1 (5 bases). Trimming took off 5 bases at V and 5 bases at J, with 13 bases between the two ends. The V gene's germline CDR1 is GTSNPN and CDR2 SVGIG (reference sequence). The CDR3 covers 12 residues. The CDR3 coding sequence is TGTGCCTGGGACAGTTTGGTCCACGAGCAGTACTTC. As protein: CAWDSLVHEQYF.

In this sample, this clonotype turned up a few times. This rearrangement joins TRBV6-5 to TRBJ2-7; D possibly corresponds to TRBD1 (6 bases). CDR3 size: 13 residues. Trimming stripped 5 bases from V and 3 bases from J, with 11 bases between. Germline values: CDR1 MNHEY, CDR2 SVGAGI. The CDR3 nucleotides are TGTGCCAGCAGTCCGCAGGGGATCTACGAGCAGTACTTC. Translation gives CASSPQGIYEQYF.

The rearrangement uses TRBV4-3 and TRBJ1-6; tentatively, D is TRBD1 (6 bases). Trimming took 1 base from V and 5 from J, leaving 6 bases between them. Germline CDR1 and CDR2: LGHNA and YSLEER. This CDR3 contains 14 residues. CDR3 bases: TGCGCCAGCAGCCAAGGGACAGATAATTCACCCCTCCACTTT. Its protein product is CASSQGTDNSPLHF.